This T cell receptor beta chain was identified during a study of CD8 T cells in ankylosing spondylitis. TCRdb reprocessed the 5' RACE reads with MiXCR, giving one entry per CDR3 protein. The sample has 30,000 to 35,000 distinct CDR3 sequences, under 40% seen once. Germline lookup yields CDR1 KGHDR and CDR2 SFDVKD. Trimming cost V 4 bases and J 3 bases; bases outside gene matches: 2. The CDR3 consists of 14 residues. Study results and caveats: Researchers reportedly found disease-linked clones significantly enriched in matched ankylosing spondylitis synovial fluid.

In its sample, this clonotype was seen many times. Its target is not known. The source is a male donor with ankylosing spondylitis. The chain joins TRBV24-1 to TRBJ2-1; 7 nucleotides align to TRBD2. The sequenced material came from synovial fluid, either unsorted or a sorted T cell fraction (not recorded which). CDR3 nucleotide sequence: TGTGCCACCAGTGAGTCTAGCGGCTACAATGAGCAGTTCTTC. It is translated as CATSESSGYNEQFF.